Following are 5 T cell receptor beta chains from one sample sequenced in a study of cutaneous CD30+ T cell lymphoproliferative disorder and hepatitis E. Profiling relied on immunoSEQ multiplex PCR, and the TCRdb table lists in-frame clones only, not all of them. The profile shows 7,000 to 9,500 clones, around 74% of them singletons. Sequenced sample: blood. All receptors come from a human donor with a cutaneous T cell lymphoproliferative disorder associated with hepatitis E virus.

The rearrangement links TRBV30 to TRBJ2-3; 13 bases are shared with TRBD2. The V gene end was trimmed by 3 bases and the J gene end by 2 bases; junction bases not matched to a gene: 8. The CDR3 loop spans 17 amino acids. Germline loops: CDR1 GTSNPN, CDR2 SVGIG (reference sequence). CDR3 sequence (DNA): TGTGCCTGGAGATCCGGGACTAGCGGGACCCCCACAGATACGCAGTATTTT. It translates to CAWRSGTSGTPTDTQYF.

This chain uses TRBV5-6 with TRBJ2-2; D might be TRBD2 (5 bases). This CDR3 comprises 12 residues. The V gene lost 4 bases and the J gene lost 5 bases, with 6 bases spanning the gap. Looked up from germline, CDR1 is SGHDT and CDR2 is YYEEEE. The CDR3, as DNA: TGTGCCAGCAGCCGGACTACCGGGGAGCTGTTTTTT. Translation gives CASSRTTGELFF.

A note on this clone: Germline is not matched at one junction end, which may reflect a read error. This specimen includes other DNA sequences encoding the same CDR3. This sequence joins TRBV5-1 and TRBJ1-1, with a possible D match to TRBD1 (5 bases). Per germline, CDR1 SGHRS and CDR2 YFSETQ. The CDR3 has 14 residues. The CDR3 protein is CASSLARGYTEAFF. Here the CDR3 DNA reads TGCGCCAGCAGCCTCGCGCGGGGGTACACTGAAGCCTTCTTT.

This clone was observed a handful of times. The chain has TRBV30 and TRBJ1-1; D gene unclear. This CDR3 has 14 residues. Trimming removed 1 base at V and 0 bases at J, with 9 bases between. Germline loops: CDR1 GTSNPN, CDR2 SVGIG (reference sequence). The CDR3 here is CAWSEGLMNTEAFF. In DNA, the CDR3 is TGTGCCTGGAGTGAGGGCCTCATGAACACTGAAGCTTTCTTT.

The chain employs TRBV4-3 and TRBJ2-2; either TRBD1 or TRBD2 may supply D (6 bases each). Germline CDR1 and CDR2: LGHNA and YSLEER. The germline V and J ends were trimmed by 0 bases and 4 bases, with 12 bases remaining between them. This CDR3 has 16 residues. The CDR3 loop is CASSQDRGLITGELFF. The CDR3 DNA reads TGCGCCAGCAGCCAAGATCGGGGGCTGATCACCGGGGAGCTGTTTTTT.